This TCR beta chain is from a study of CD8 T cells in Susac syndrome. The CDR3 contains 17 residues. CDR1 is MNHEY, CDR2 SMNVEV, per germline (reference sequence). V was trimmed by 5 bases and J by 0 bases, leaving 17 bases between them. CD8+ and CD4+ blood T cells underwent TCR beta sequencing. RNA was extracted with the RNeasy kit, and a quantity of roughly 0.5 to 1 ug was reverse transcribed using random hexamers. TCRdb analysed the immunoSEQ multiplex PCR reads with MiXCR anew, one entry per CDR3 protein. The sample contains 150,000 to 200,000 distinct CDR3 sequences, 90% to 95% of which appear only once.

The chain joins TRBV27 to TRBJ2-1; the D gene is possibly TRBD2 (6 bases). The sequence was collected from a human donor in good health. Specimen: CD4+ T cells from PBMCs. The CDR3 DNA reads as TGTGCCAGCAGTCCCCGGGTAGCGGTAAACTCCTACAATGAGCAGTTCTTC. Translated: CASSPRVAVNSYNEQFF.